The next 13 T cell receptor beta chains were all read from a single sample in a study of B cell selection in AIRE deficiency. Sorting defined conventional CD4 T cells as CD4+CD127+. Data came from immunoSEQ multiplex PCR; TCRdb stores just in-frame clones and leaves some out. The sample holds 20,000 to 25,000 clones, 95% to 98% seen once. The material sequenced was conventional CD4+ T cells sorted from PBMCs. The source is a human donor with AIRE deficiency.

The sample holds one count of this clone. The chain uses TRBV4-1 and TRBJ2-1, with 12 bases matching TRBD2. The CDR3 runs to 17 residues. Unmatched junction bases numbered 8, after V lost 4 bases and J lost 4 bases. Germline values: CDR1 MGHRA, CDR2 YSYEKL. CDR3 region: CASSRSTSGSTYNEQFF. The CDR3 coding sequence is TGCGCCAGCAGCCGTTCGACTAGCGGGAGCACGTACAATGAGCAGTTCTTC.

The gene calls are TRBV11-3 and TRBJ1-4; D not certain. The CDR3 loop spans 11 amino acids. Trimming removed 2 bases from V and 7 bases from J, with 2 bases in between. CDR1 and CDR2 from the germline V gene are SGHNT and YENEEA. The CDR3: CASSLREKLFF. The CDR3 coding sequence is TGTGCCAGCAGCTTACGTGAAAAACTGTTTTTT.

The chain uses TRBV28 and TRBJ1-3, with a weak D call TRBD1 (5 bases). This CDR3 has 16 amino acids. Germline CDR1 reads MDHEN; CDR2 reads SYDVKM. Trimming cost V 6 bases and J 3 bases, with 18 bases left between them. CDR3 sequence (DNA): TGTGCCAGCAGCGACAATAGGGGTGGGAATGGAAACACCATATATTTT. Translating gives CASSDNRGGNGNTIYF. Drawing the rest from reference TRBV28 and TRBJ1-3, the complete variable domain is DVKVTQSSRYLVKRTGEKVFLECVQDMDHENMFWYRQDPGLGLRLIYFSYDVKMKEKGDIPEGYSVSREKKERFSLILESASTNQTSMYLCASSDNRGGNGNTIYFGEGSWLTVV.

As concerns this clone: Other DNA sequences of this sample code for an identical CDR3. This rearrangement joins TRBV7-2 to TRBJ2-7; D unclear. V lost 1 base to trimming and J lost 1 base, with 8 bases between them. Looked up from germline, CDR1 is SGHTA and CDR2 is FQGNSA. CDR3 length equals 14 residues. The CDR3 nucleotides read TGTGCCAGCAGCTTAGTGGCAGGTTCCTACGAGCAGTACTTC. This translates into CASSLVAGSYEQYF.

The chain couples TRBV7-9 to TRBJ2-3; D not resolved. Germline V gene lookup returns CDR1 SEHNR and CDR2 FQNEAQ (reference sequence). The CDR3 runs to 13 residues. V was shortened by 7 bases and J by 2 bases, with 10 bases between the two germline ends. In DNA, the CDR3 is TGTGCCAGCACGTCTACGGACACAGATACGCAGTATTTT. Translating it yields CASTSTDTDTQYF.

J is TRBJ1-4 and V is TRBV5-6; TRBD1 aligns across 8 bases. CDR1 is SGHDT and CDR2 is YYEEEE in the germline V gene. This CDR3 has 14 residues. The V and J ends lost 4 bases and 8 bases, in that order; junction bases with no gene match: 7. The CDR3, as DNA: TGTGCCAGCAGCCAGGGACAGGTGTACGAAAAACTGTTTTTT. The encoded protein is CASSQGQVYEKLFF.

For the CDR3, the DNA is TGTGCCAGCAGGCCCCATACCGGGACAGGGGGAGAAGCTTTCTTT. Its protein product is CASRPHTGTGGEAFF. V usage is TRBV2 and J usage is TRBJ1-1, with TRBD1 identical over 11 bases. CDR1 SNHLY and CDR2 FYNNEI come from the germline V gene. CDR3 length: 15 residues. Trimming removed 6 bases from V and 8 bases from J; junction bases left unmatched: 11.

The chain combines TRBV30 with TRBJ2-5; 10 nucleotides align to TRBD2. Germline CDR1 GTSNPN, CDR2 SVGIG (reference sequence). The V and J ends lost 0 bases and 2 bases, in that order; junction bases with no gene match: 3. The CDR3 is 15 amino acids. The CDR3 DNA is TGTGCCTGGAGTGTGACTAGCGGGCAACAAGAGACCCAGTACTTC. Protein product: CAWSVTSGQQETQYF.

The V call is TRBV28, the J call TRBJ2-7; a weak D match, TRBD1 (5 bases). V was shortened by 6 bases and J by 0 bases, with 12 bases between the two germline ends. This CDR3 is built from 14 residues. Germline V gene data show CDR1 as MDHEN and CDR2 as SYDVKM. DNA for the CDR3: TGTGCCAGCAGCAGACAGTTGAGCTCCTACGAGCAGTACTTC. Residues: CASSRQLSSYEQYF.

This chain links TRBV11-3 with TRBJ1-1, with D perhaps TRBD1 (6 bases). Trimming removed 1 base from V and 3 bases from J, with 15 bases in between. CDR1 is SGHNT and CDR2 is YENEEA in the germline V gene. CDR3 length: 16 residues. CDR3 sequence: CASSLAGGGKYTEAFF. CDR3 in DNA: TGTGCCAGCAGCTTAGCCGGAGGGGGGAAGTACACTGAAGCTTTCTTT.

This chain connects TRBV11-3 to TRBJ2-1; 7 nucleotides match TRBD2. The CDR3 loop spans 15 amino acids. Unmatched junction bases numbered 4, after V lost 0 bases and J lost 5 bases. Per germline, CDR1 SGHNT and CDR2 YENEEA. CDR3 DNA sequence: TGTGCCAGCAGCTTAGAGGGAGGGACTCACAATGAGCAGTTCTTC. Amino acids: CASSLEGGTHNEQFF.

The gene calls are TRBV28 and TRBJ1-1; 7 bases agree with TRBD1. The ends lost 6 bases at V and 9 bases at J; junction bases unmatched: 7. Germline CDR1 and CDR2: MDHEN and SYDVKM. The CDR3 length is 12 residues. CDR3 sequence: CASRIGTAKAFF. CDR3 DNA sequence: TGTGCCAGCAGAATCGGGACAGCCAAAGCTTTCTTT.

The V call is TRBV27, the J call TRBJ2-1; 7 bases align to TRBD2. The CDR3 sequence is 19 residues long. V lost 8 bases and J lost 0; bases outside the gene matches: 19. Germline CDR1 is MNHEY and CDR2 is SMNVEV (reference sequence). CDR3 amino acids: CASDRQSVGGPSSYNEQFF. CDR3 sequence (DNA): TGTGCCAGCGACAGACAGTCCGTGGGAGGGCCAAGCTCCTACAATGAGCAGTTCTTC.